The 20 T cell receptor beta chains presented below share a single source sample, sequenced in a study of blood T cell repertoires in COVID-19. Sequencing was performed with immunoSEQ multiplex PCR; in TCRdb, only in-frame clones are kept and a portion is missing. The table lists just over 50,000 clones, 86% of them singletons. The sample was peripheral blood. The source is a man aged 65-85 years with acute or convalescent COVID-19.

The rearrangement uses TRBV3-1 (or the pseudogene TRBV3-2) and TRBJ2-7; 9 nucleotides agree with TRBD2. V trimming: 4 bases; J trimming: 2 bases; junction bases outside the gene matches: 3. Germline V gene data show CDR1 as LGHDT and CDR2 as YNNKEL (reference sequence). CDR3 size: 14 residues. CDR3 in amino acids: CASSPRTSAYEQYF. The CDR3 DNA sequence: TGTGCCAGCAGCCCTCGGACTAGCGCCTACGAGCAGTACTTC.

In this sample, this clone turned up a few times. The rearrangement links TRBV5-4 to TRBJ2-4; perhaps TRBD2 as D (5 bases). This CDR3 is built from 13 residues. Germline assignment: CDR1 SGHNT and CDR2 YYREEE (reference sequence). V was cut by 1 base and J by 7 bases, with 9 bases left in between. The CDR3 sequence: CASSLMRGNIQYF. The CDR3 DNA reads TGTGCCAGCAGCTTGATGAGAGGGAACATTCAGTACTTC.

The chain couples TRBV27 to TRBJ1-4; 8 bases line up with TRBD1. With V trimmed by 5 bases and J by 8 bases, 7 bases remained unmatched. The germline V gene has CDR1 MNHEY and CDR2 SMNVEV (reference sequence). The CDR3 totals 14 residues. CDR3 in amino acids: CASSRTGNYEKLFF. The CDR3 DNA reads TGTGCCAGCAGTAGGACAGGGAATTACGAAAAACTGTTTTTT.

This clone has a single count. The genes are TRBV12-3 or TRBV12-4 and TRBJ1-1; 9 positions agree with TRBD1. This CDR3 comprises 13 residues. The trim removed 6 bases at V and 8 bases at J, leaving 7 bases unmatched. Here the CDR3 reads CASRMTGTGEAFF. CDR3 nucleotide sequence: TGTGCCAGCAGAATGACCGGGACAGGGGAAGCTTTCTTT.

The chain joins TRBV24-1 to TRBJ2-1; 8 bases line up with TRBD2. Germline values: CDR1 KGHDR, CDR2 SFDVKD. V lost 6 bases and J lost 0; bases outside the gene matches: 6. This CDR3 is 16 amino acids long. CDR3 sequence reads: CATSTSRGASYNEQFF. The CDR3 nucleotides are TGTGCCACCAGTACCTCGCGGGGGGCCTCCTACAATGAGCAGTTCTTC.

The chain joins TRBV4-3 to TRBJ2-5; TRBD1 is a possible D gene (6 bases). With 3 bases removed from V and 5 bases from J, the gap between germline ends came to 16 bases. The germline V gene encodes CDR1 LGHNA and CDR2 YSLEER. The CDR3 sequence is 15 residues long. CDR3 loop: CASSQTPGTTETQYF. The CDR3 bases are TGCGCCAGCAGCCAGACTCCCGGGACAACGGAGACCCAGTACTTC.

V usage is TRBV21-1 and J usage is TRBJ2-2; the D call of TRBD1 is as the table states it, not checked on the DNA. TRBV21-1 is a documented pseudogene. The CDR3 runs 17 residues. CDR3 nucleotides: TGTGCCAGCACAGCGACAGGGAAGCAATCCCACACCGGGGAGCTGTTTTTT. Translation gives CASTATGKQSHTGELFF.

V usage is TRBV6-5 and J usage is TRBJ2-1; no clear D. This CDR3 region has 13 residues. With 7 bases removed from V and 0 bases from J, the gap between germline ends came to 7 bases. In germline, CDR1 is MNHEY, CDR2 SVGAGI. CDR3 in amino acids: CASTRSSYNEQFF. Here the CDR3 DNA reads TGTGCCAGCACCCGGAGCTCCTACAATGAGCAGTTCTTC.

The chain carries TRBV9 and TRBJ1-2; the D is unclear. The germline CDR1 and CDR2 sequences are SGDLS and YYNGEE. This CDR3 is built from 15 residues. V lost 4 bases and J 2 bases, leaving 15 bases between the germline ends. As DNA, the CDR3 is TGTGCCAGCAGCTATAGGGCGCGAGGGAACTATGGCTACACCTTC. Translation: CASSYRARGNYGYTF.

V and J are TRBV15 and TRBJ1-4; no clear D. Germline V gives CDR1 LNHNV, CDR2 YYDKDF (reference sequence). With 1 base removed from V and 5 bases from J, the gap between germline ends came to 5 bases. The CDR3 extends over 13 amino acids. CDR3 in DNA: TGTGCCACCAGCAGAGCCGGGAATGAAAAACTGTTTTTT. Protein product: CATSRAGNEKLFF.

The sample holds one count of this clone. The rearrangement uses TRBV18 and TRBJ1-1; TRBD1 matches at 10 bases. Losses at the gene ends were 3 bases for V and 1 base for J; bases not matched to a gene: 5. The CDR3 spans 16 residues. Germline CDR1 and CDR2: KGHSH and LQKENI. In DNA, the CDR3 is TGTGCCAGCTCACCCCCGACAGGGGGCCAGAACACTGAAGCTTTCTTT. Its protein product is CASSPPTGGQNTEAFF.

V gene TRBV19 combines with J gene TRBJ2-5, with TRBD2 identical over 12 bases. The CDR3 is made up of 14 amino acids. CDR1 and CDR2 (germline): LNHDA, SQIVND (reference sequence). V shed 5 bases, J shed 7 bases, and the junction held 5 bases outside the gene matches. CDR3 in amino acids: CASSAGLAGPTQYF. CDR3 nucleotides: TGTGCCAGTAGTGCGGGACTAGCGGGCCCGACCCAGTACTTC.

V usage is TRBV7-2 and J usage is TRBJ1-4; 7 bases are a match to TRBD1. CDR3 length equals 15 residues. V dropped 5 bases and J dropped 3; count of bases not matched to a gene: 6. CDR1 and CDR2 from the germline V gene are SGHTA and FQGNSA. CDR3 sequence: CASSPQGIANEKLFF. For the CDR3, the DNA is TGTGCCAGCAGCCCACAGGGGATTGCTAATGAAAAACTGTTTTTT.

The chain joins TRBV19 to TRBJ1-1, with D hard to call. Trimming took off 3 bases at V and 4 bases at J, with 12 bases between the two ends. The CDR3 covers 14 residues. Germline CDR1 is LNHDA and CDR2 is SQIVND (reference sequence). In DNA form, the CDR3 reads TGTGCCAGTAGTATTGCTCTGGTTAGCACTGAAGCTTTCTTT. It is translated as CASSIALVSTEAFF.

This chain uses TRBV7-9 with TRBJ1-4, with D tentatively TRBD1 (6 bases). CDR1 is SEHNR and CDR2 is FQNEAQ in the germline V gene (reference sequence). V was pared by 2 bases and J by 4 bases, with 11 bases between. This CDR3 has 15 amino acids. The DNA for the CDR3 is TGTGCCAGCAGCTTACGGGGGGCTCGTAATGAAAAACTGTTTTTT. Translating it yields CASSLRGARNEKLFF. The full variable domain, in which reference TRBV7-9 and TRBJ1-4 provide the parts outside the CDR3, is DTGVSQNPRHKITKRGQNVTFRCDPISEHNRLYWYRQTLGQGPEFLTYFQNEAQLEKSRLLSDRFSAERPKGSFSTLEIQRTEQGDSAMYLCASSLRGARNEKLFFGSGTQLSVL.

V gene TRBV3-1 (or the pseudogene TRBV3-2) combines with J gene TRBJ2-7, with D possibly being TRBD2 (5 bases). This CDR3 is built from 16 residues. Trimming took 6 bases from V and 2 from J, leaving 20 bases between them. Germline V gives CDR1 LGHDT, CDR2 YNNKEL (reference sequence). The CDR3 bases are TGTGCCAGCAGTCGAAACGGGGTCGGGGTCCCCTACGAGCAGTACTTC. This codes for CASSRNGVGVPYEQYF.

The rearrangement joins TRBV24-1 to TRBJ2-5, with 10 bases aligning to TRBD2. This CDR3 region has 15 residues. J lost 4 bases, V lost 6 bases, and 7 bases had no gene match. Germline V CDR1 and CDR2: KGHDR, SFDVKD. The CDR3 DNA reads TGTGCCACCAGTCGTGGTAGCGGGAGGTTAGAGACCCAGTACTTC. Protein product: CATSRGSGRLETQYF.

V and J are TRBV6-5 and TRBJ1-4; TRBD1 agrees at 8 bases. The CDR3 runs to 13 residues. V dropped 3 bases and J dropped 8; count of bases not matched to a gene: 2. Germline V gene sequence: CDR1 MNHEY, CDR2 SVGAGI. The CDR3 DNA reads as TGTGCCAGCAGTTATAGGACAGGGGAAAAACTGTTTTTT. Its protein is CASSYRTGEKLFF.

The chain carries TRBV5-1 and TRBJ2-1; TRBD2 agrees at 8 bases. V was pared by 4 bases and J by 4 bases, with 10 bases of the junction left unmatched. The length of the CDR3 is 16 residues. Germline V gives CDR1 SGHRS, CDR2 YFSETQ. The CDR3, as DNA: TGCGCCAGCAGCACCTTGGGGCCTAGCGGGTACAATGAGCAGTTCTTC. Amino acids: CASSTLGPSGYNEQFF.

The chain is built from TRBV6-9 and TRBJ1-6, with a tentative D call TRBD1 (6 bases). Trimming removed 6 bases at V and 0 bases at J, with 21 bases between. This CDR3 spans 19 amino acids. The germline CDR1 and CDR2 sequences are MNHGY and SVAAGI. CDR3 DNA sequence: TGTGCCAGCAGAATCACAATCCAACAGGGAAGCTCCTATAATTCACCCCTCCACTTT. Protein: CASRITIQQGSSYNSPLHF.